This T cell receptor (beta chain) is drawn from a study of cytomegalovirus exposure and HLA in healthy donors (dated by TCRdb to between 2016 and 2019). Regarding the study in general: An earlier analysis of approximately 640 of the donors reported more than 250 Gb of sequence data and around 110 million unique TCR beta sequences from about 200 million T cells. In an earlier analysis of more than 550 of the donors, high-throughput TCR beta sequencing was used to judge whether each TCR beta V gene segment behaved as functional or pseudogenic. To predict cytomegalovirus infection status, the study brought together high-throughput TCR immunosequencing, statistical association of individual TCRs with disease status, and machine learning. Among almost 400 genotyped donors of the cohort, an average of roughly 240,000 unique TCR beta nucleotide sequences were sequenced per donor, roughly 18% of them non-productive. A later analysis re-examined previously published TCR beta repertoires from 600 to 700 donors and added high-resolution HLA genotyping to investigate patterns of TCR occurrence. The number of donors typed differed by locus, with roughly 629-640 for A, B, C, DRB1 and DQB1, roughly 520 for DQA1, 600 to 610 for DPA1, and 400 to 490 for DPB1. An early release covering some 640 HLA-typed donors comprised approximately 300 gigabases of sequencing data and around 80 million unique TCR sequences. All discovery cohort repertoires had been generated on a single sequencing platform. Using immunosequencing, the study profiled T cell repertoires from fewer than 700 subjects and related those repertoires to cytomegalovirus serostatus. Genome-wide SNP genotypes for about three fifths of the roughly 700 donors were used in a later genetic analysis, which treated that subset as a discovery cohort. Alongside the repertoire data, information on donor age, sex, ethnicity and CMV serostatus was compiled. Besides the first cohort of hundreds of subjects, a separate validation cohort made up of 120 different subjects was used. The study aimed to test whether cataloging public T cell receptors could reveal signatures of past pathogen exposure. Of the 398 genotyped donors, about 80% fell in the genetic ancestry cluster associated with self-reported Caucasian donors. Rather than using new phenotypic data, the later analysis identified candidate immune exposures from TCR beta sequences and from how often those sequences occurred across donors. Because of strong linkage in the cohort, a handful of DR-DQ haplotypes were treated as single units for association and clustering. HLA typing covered class I and class II loci at four-digit resolution.

The paper as a whole reports these results and caveats: In a later genetic analysis, fewer N-insertions in productive TCRs were reported among donors in an Asian-associated ancestry cluster than the roughly 700-donor mean. V-gene and J-gene trimming of TCR beta chains was associated with a missense DCLRE1C variant in a later genetic analysis, and the association was replicated in an independent cohort. Some IMGT-functional V segments, including TRBV6-2 and TRBV6-3, could not be distinguished by the 87-base-pair reads and were therefore excluded. In a later analysis, several top co-occurrence clusters were reported to appear linked to parvovirus B19, influenza, CMV and Epstein-Barr virus. A total of 150 or so TCR beta chains were listed by the study as associated with cytomegalovirus. An earlier analysis of 587 of the donors showed that most TCR beta V segments appeared in productive rearrangements either about 90% or about 30% of the time, which broadly matched IMGT annotations. A later analysis associated some 17,000 TCR beta sequences with specific HLA alleles at a false discovery rate of 0.05. Because counts were too low, seventeen rarely observed V segments, including chromosome 9 orphons, were left out of the earlier analysis of some 600 of the donors. In a later analysis, most CMV-associated TCR beta chains were found to appear HLA-restricted, with HLA associations seemingly driven largely by CMV exposure. When HLA alleles, especially DR and DQ, strongly co-occurred, TCR associations were difficult to assign to individual alleles. Linkage disequilibrium might explain the correlated functional status among segregating V segments, but an unknown experimental factor could not be ruled out. In a later analysis, HLA-associated TCR beta chains were found to be more clonally expanded and to have lower generation probabilities than equally common non-associated chains. In vitro tests confirmed that three of the cytomegalovirus-associated TCR beta chains recognize cytomegalovirus antigens. In a later analysis, the rate of TCR association differed among HLA loci, with DRB1 alleles having the most associated TCRs and HLA-C alleles having the fewest. Most TCR sequences were seen in very few donors, while some public TCRs were found in many individuals. The presence/absence analyses assumed that sequencing depth was roughly uniform across donors, and that assumption may not be true. A cluster of highly shared sequence variants was judged likely to represent a technical artifact of the sequencing pipeline. A further reported finding was that TCR beta sequences accurately predicted the HLA-A and HLA-B alleles for most subjects in the first cohort. HLA typing was unavailable for some donors at each locus, so association tests used only the typed subset. This cohort had only TCR beta chains sequenced, and the lack of alpha or paired-chain data limited which features could be detected. The classifier was reported to diagnose cytomegalovirus status with high specificity and sensitivity in both the original cohort and the validation cohort. For the cohort, immune exposure information was limited to CMV serostatus. It was suggested by the authors that the approach could potentially be generalized to other disease states and immunological phenotypes.

In total, approximately 690 healthy bone marrow donors made up the cohort. At the time of sampling, all cohort members were nominally healthy, though unrecorded immune exposures were likely present. The donor tested CMV seronegative and was one of the 352 seronegative cohort members. Each donor provided a peripheral blood sample, and peripheral blood mononuclear cells were used for TCR beta sequencing. Genomic DNA was extracted from the blood cell samples with the Qiagen DNeasy Blood Extraction Kit. A word on this clone: Its antigen has not been determined. There are no base qualities to consult, and no much larger clone falls within one base.

The library was generated by the immunoSEQ multiplex PCR assay. For the multiplex PCR, a mixture combining 60 forward primers for TCR Vbeta segments and 13 reverse primers for TCR Jbeta segments was used. The CDR3 region of rearranged TCR beta genes was amplified from genomic DNA by a multiplex PCR assay. The amplified TCR beta libraries were sequenced on the Illumina HiSeq System as 87-base-pair reads. Per the original workflow: A later analysis counted tens of millions of unique TCR beta chains across the roughly 700 repertoires, and about 10 million of these chains were shared by at least two donors. To remove PCR and sequencing errors, raw reads were error-corrected and collapsed into unique sequences using a nearest-neighbor algorithm that merged closely related sequences. To assign V, D and J gene segments, CDR3 sequences were aligned to IMGT reference sequences. For a sequence to be retained, at least a six-nucleotide match to both a V gene segment and a J gene segment was required. Rearrangements were called productive when the CDR3 lacked stop codons and stayed in frame with V and J; all others were non-productive. Following IMGT convention, CDR3 was defined as the stretch from the second conserved V-encoded cysteine up to the conserved J-encoded phenylalanine. Sequences without an unambiguous match to a single V gene segment were excluded from the earlier analysis of a few hundred of the donors. An earlier analysis of 587 of the donors called V segments functional above 56.7% productive rearrangements and segregating when the between-donor standard deviation exceeded 5%. A statistical classification framework was built to diagnose cytomegalovirus status from the catalog of TCR beta chain sequences. A later analysis assigned V and J genes by comparing TCR nucleotide sequences with IMGT/GENE-DB human TR gene sequences. In a later analysis, CDR3 sequences and most-parsimonious VDJ recombination scenarios were assigned using the TCRdist pipeline. A later analysis defined each TCR beta chain by its CDR3 amino acid sequence plus V-gene family, and excluded reads lacking a unique V-gene family. In a later analysis, 450 to 600 highly shared, low-generation-probability nucleotide sequences were removed to address suspected cross-contamination and a sequencing artifact. In a later analysis, a clonal expansion index was calculated for each public chain from normalized within-repertoire ranks of inferred template counts. Generation probabilities in a later analysis came from a VDJ recombination model fitted to out-of-frame rearrangements, and those results were checked against IGoR. In a later analysis, TCR-TCR, TCR-HLA and TCR-CMV co-occurrence was scored with hypergeometric tests, and a repertoire-size bias correction was applied to TCR pairs. False discovery rates were estimated in a later analysis by permuting HLA or CMV assignments 20 times. In a later analysis, co-occurring TCRs were grouped using DBSCAN, and TCRdist sequence similarity was added for clustering within HLA-allele-positive subsets. Repertoires with fewer than 30,000 or more than 120,000 public chains, plus five repertoires with anomalous nucleotide sharing, were excluded from co-occurrence clustering. TCRdb holds this immuneACCESS table with in-frame rearrangements only. Some clones are missing; in checked studies, unresolved V genes explain under half, and the rest has no known cause. That table is the source of V, J and clone size, and D and trimming were worked out from the DNA. The sample table lists 69,000 or so clones, 75% to 80% of them with a count of one. In total, the top ten clones hold more than 2.5% of the sample.

Deletion took 4 bases off V and 1 base off J, with a span of 11 bases between the germline ends. CDR1 and CDR2 are read off the germline V gene as MRHNA and SNTAGT. Including the terminal cysteine and phenylalanine, the CDR3 comprises 15 residues. Only CDR3 DNA remains: 45 bases, in frame from the first base. The V and J genes are TRBV6-4 and TRBJ1-3; TRBD1 is perhaps the D gene, given 5 matching bases. The source is a man aged 18 to 30 in good health and CMV-seronegative. The sample taken for sequencing was PBMCs. The DNA reads TGTGCCAGCAGTGGCCACCAGGGTTCTGGAAACACCATATATTTT. Its translation is CASSGHQGSGNTIYF.